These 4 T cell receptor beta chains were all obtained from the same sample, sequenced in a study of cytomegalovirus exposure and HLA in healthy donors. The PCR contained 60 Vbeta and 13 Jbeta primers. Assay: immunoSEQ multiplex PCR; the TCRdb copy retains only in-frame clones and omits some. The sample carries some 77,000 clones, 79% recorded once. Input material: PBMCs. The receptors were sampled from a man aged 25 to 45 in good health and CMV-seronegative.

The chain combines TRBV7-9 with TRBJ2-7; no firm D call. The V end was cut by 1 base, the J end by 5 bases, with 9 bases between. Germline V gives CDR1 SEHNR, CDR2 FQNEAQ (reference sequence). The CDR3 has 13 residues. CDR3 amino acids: CASSLGRRNEQYF. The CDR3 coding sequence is TGTGCCAGCAGCTTAGGCAGGCGAAACGAGCAGTACTTC.

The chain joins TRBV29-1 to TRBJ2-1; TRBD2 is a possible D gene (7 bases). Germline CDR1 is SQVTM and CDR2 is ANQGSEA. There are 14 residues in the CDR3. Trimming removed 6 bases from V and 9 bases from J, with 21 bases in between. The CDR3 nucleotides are TGCAGCGTCCCAGTGAGGGGGGGAGAGGTTGAGCAGTTCTTC. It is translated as CSVPVRGGEVEQFF.

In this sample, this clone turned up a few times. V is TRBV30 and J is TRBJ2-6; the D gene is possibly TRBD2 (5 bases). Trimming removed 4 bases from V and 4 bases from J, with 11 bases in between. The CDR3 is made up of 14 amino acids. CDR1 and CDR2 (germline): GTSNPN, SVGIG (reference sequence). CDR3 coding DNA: TGTGCCTGGAACTCCGGGATAGGGGCCAACGTCCTGACTTTC. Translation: CAWNSGIGANVLTF.

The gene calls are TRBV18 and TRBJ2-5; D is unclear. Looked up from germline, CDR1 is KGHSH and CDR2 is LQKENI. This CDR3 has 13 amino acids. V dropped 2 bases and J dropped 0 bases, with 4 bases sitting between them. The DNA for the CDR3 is TGTGCCAGCTCACCAAACAACCAAGAGACCCAGTACTTC. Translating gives CASSPNNQETQYF.